The next 24 T cell receptor beta chains were all read from a single sample in a study of PD-L1 blockade in urothelial cancer. Described time point: pretreatment peripheral blood. The table came from immunoSEQ multiplex PCR; TCRdb's copy has only in-frame clones and leaves some out. Of fewer than 60,000 clones listed, 85% are singletons. The sequencing here drew on PBMCs, taken around atezolizumab (anti-PD-L1) treatment. Every receptor here comes from a man in his 70s with urothelial cancer.

CDR3 sequence reads: CASREGLAGRTDTQYF. The CDR3 DNA reads TGCGCCAGCAGGGAGGGACTAGCGGGAAGGACAGATACGCAGTATTTT. This chain joins TRBV4-1 and TRBJ2-3; 13 positions agree with TRBD2. V lost 6 bases to trimming and J lost 3 bases; unmatched junction nucleotides: 6. CDR1 and CDR2 (germline): MGHRA, YSYEKL. This CDR3 is 16 amino acids long.

In this sample, this clone turned up once. The V call is TRBV9, the J call TRBJ2-7; 8 nucleotides align to TRBD1. Germline values: CDR1 SGDLS, CDR2 YYNGEE. V dropped 3 bases and J dropped 6; count of bases not matched to a gene: 11. This CDR3 is 15 amino acids long. In nucleotides, the CDR3 is TGTGCCAGCAGCGCCTCAGGGGGCAGTAAAGGCGAGCAGTACTTC. It codes for CASSASGGSKGEQYF.

This clone turned up a few times. The V and J genes are TRBV19 and TRBJ1-2; D ambiguous. The germline CDR1 and CDR2 sequences are LNHDA and SQIVND (reference sequence). This CDR3 has 15 amino acids. Trimming left V 4 bases short and J 1 base short, with 13 bases between. In DNA, the CDR3 is TGTGCCAGTAGTACCTACTCTACAGTTAACTATGGCTACACCTTC. Translated: CASSTYSTVNYGYTF.

As concerns this clone: One end of the junction does not line up with germline, which may come from a read error. The gene calls are TRBV27 and TRBJ2-2, with D uncertain. Germline CDR1 is MNHEY and CDR2 is SMNVEV (reference sequence). The CDR3 runs 12 residues. The chain's CDR3 is CASTSNSGELFF. In nucleotides, the CDR3 is TGTGCCAGCACCTCGAACTCCGGGGAGCTGTTTTTT.

The V call is TRBV7-9, the J call TRBJ2-1, with a tentative D call TRBD1 (6 bases). Germline V gives CDR1 SEHNR, CDR2 FQNEAQ (reference sequence). V was pared by 5 bases and J by 6 bases, with 8 bases between. CDR3 length equals 12 residues. CDR3 bases: TGTGCCAGCAGCCCGGACAGCAATGAGCAGTTCTTC. Protein sequence: CASSPDSNEQFF.

This clone was observed a few times. The chain carries TRBV7-3 and TRBJ2-1, with D unclear. Trimming shortened V by 1 base and J by 5 bases, and 15 bases separated the two germline ends. The germline V gene encodes CDR1 SGHTA and CDR2 FQGTGA. The length of the CDR3 is 16 residues. In nucleotides, the CDR3 is TGTGCCAGCAGCTTAATCCCAGCGCCAAGTCACAATGAGCAGTTCTTC. Translated: CASSLIPAPSHNEQFF.

The rearrangement uses TRBV19 and TRBJ2-7; 7 bases align to TRBD2. J gave up 4 bases and V 1 base, and 4 bases lay outside the gene matches. Germline-derived CDR1 and CDR2 are LNHDA and SQIVND (reference sequence). The CDR3 covers 14 residues. DNA for the CDR3: TGTGCCAGTAGTATAGCGGGAGGCTCGTACGAGCAGTACTTC. Protein product: CASSIAGGSYEQYF.

The rearrangement links TRBV2 to TRBJ1-1, with a possible D match to TRBD1 (5 bases). The germline gives CDR1 SNHLY, CDR2 FYNNEI. The CDR3 length is 11 residues. Trimming stripped 6 bases from V and 7 bases from J, with 9 bases between. CDR3 protein: CASSPGLEAFF. CDR3 in DNA: TGTGCCAGCAGCCCGGGACTTGAAGCTTTCTTT.

This clone has a single count. This chain joins TRBV6-1 and TRBJ2-2, with 11 bases that match TRBD2. The germline V gene encodes CDR1 MNHNS and CDR2 SASEGT. The V gene end was trimmed by 0 bases and the J gene end by 6 bases; junction bases not matched to a gene: 9. The CDR3 length is 18 residues. CDR3 region: CASSEALAGGIGAGELFF. DNA of the CDR3: TGTGCCAGCAGTGAAGCGCTAGCGGGAGGAATTGGAGCCGGGGAGCTGTTTTTT.

This clone has a handful of counts. V gene TRBV5-4 combines with J gene TRBJ1-1; 9 nucleotides align to TRBD1. Per the germline V gene, CDR1 is SGHNT and CDR2 is YYREEE (reference sequence). The CDR3 length is 14 residues. V was clipped by 3 bases and J by 3 bases; unmatched bases: 3. CDR3 in amino acids: CASSSRDRDTEAFF. For the CDR3, the DNA is TGTGCCAGCAGCTCACGGGACAGGGACACTGAAGCTTTCTTT.

The chain couples TRBV27 to TRBJ2-1; 10 positions agree with TRBD2. V shed 9 bases, J shed 2 bases, and the junction held 16 bases outside the gene matches. The V gene's germline CDR1 is MNHEY and CDR2 SMNVEV (reference sequence). CDR3 length: 18 amino acids. The CDR3 protein is CASYRSPLAGAPYNEQFF. CDR3 nucleotides: TGTGCCAGTTACAGGTCTCCGCTAGCGGGAGCGCCCTACAATGAGCAGTTCTTC.

The rearrangement links TRBV29-1 to TRBJ2-7; perhaps TRBD2 as D (6 bases). CDR3 length: 11 amino acids. Germline V lookup: CDR1 SQVTM, CDR2 ANQGSEA. Trimming removed 4 bases from V and 7 bases from J, with 11 bases in between. The CDR3 loop is CSVAGDGEQYF. CDR3 sequence (DNA): TGCAGCGTTGCGGGGGACGGGGAGCAGTACTTC.

The chain has TRBV7-7 and TRBJ2-7; the match to TRBD2 covers 11 bases. In germline, CDR1 is SSHAT, CDR2 FNYEAQ (reference sequence). CDR3 length: 15 amino acids. Trimming removed 5 bases from V and 2 bases from J; junction bases left unmatched: 5. CDR3 amino acids: CASSLRLAGPYEQYF. CDR3 nucleotides: TGTGCCAGCAGCCTAAGACTAGCGGGGCCCTACGAGCAGTACTTC.

This sequence joins TRBV7-2 and TRBJ2-1; D perhaps matches TRBD2 (5 bases). CDR3 length equals 15 residues. Germline CDR1 is SGHTA and CDR2 is FQGNSA. Trimming took off 5 bases at V and 2 bases at J, with 13 bases between the two ends. This CDR3 reads CASSPLEATYNEQFF. In nucleotides, the CDR3 is TGTGCCAGCAGCCCCTTGGAGGCCACCTACAATGAGCAGTTCTTC.

This clone has only one observation. This chain joins TRBV4-1 and TRBJ2-3, with D perhaps matching TRBD2 (6 bases). V lost 0 bases and J lost 4, with 14 bases in between. CDR1 and CDR2 from the germline V gene are MGHRA and YSYEKL. The CDR3 totals 16 residues. CDR3 in DNA: TGCGCCAGCAGCCAAGAAAATACTAGCCCCGCAGATACGCAGTATTTT. Its translation: CASSQENTSPADTQYF.

The J gene is TRBJ2-7, the V gene TRBV11-2, with 7 bases matching TRBD1. The CDR3 is 13 residues long. Germline trimming cut 5 bases from V and 12 bases from J; bases unmatched to any gene: 13. Germline values: CDR1 SGHAT, CDR2 FQNNGV. The CDR3 here is CASSPEWDRWAYF. In DNA, the CDR3 is TGTGCCAGCAGCCCAGAGTGGGACAGATGGGCGTACTTC.

The J gene is TRBJ1-4, the V gene TRBV5-1; D perhaps matches TRBD1 (5 bases). V lost 0 bases to trimming and J lost 6 bases, with 12 bases between them. Looked up from germline, CDR1 is SGHRS and CDR2 is YFSETQ. CDR3 length: 15 amino acids. The CDR3 DNA sequence: TGCGCCAGCAGCTTGGCTTTGGGGGGAGATGAAAAACTGTTTTTT. Its protein product is CASSLALGGDEKLFF.

The chain links TRBV7-2 to TRBJ2-2, with D perhaps matching TRBD1 (5 bases). The CDR3 consists of 12 residues. Germline V gene sequence: CDR1 SGHTA, CDR2 FQGNSA. Trimming removed 2 bases at V and 8 bases at J, with 6 bases between. CDR3 nucleotide sequence: TGTGCCAGCAGCTTACAGGGTGGGGAGCTGTTTTTT. Translating it yields CASSLQGGELFF. The full variable domain, with the rest looked up from reference TRBV7-2 and TRBJ2-2, is GAGVSQSPSNKVTEKGKDVELRCDPISGHTALYWYRQSLGQGLEFLIYFQGNSAPDKSGLPSDRFSAERTGGSVSTLTIQRTQQEDSAVYLCASSLQGGELFFGEGSRLTVL.

The sample holds a few counts of this clone. The chain uses TRBV5-4 and TRBJ2-3; 13 nucleotides line up with TRBD2. CDR1 SGHNT and CDR2 YYREEE come from the germline V gene (reference sequence). V gave up 4 bases and J gave up 13 bases; unmatched junction bases: 12. The CDR3 runs 15 residues. The CDR3 DNA sequence: TGTGCCAGCAGCCTCGGACTAGCGGGAGACCCTATTAAGTATTTT. Encoded protein: CASSLGLAGDPIKYF.

The rearrangement uses TRBV5-6 and TRBJ2-7, with TRBD2 identical over 7 bases. V lost 4 bases to trimming and J lost 3 bases; unmatched junction nucleotides: 4. The CDR3 has 13 residues. From germline, CDR1 is SGHDT and CDR2 YYEEEE. CDR3: CASSRGLDYEQYF. In nucleotides, the CDR3 is TGTGCCAGCAGCCGCGGACTAGACTACGAGCAGTACTTC. The variable domain in full, completed from reference TRBV5-6 and TRBJ2-7, reads DAGVTQSPTHLIKTRGQQVTLRCSPKSGHDTVSWYQQALGQGPQFIFQYYEEEERQRGNFPDRFSGHQFPNYSSELNVNALLLGDSALYLCASSRGLDYEQYFGPGTRLTVT.

The chain employs TRBV27 and TRBJ2-7; the D gene is possibly TRBD2 (6 bases). This CDR3 region has 15 residues. Germline CDR1 is MNHEY and CDR2 is SMNVEV (reference sequence). Trimming removed 6 bases at V and 4 bases at J, with 19 bases between. This CDR3 is CASRSLRGKGYEQYF. The CDR3 DNA follows: TGTGCCAGCAGGAGCCTTCGCGGGAAAGGATACGAGCAGTACTTC.

The table lists this clone with a count of one. The chain links TRBV18 to TRBJ1-4; TRBD1 agrees at 9 bases. There are 15 residues in the CDR3. Germline V CDR1 and CDR2: KGHSH, LQKENI. The trim removed 1 base at V and 3 bases at J, leaving 0 bases unmatched. The CDR3 region is CASSPRTGANEKLFF. CDR3 nucleotides: TGTGCCAGCTCACCACGGACAGGGGCTAATGAAAAACTGTTTTTT.

The rearrangement uses TRBV5-6 and TRBJ1-5; 8 bases map to TRBD1. This CDR3 has 15 residues. V trimming: 4 bases; J trimming: 0 bases; junction bases outside the gene matches: 3. Looked up from germline, CDR1 is SGHDT and CDR2 is YYEEEE. CDR3 sequence (DNA): TGTGCCAGCAGCATAGGGACAGGTAGCAATCAGCCCCAGCATTTT. Translation gives CASSIGTGSNQPQHF.

The sample holds one count of this clone. The chain has TRBV13 and TRBJ1-1; 10 nucleotides agree with TRBD1. CDR3 length: 16 residues. Germline loops: CDR1 PRHDT, CDR2 FYEKMQ (reference sequence). The V and J ends lost 5 bases and 3 bases, in that order; junction bases with no gene match: 9. CDR3 region: CASSLRTGGWDTEAFF. The CDR3 nucleotides read TGTGCCAGCAGCCTTCGGACAGGGGGTTGGGACACTGAAGCTTTCTTT. The whole variable domain, filled in from reference TRBV13 and TRBJ1-1, reads AAGVIQSPRHLIKEKRETATLKCYPIPRHDTVYWYQQGPGQDPQFLISFYEKMQSDKGSIPDRFSAQQFSDYHSELNMSSLELGDSALYFCASSLRTGGWDTEAFFGQGTRLTVV.